These 25 T cell receptor beta chains share one sample of origin, sequenced in a study of CD8+CD57+ T cells in acquired aplastic anemia. Both TCR beta VDJ combination and CDR3 sequence profiling were carried out. Genomic DNA was the template for this profiling. TCRdb called the reads again in MiXCR, with one record for every CDR3 protein. The table records 400,000 to 450,000 distinct CDR3 sequences, 65% to 75% of them present only once. Sequencing was carried out using sorted CD4+, CD8+, or CD8+CD57+ T cells (not recorded which) from PBMCs. Every receptor here comes from a human donor in good health, serving as a control.

As to this clonotype: Being one base from a much bigger clone, this may be a read error. The chain links TRBV7-2 to TRBJ2-1; tentatively, D is TRBD1 (6 bases). CDR3 length equals 15 residues. Deletions cut 5 bases from V and 10 bases from J, with 21 bases between. The germline CDR1 and CDR2 sequences are SGHTA and FQGNSA. DNA of the CDR3: TGTGCCAGCAGCACTATAGAGAGCCTAAGGGGGGAGCAGTTCTTC. Translation gives CASSTIESLRGEQFF. The full variable domain, with the rest looked up from reference TRBV7-2 and TRBJ2-1, is GAGVSQSPSNKVTEKGKDVELRCDPISGHTALYWYRQSLGQGLEFLIYFQGNSAPDKSGLPSDRFSAERTGGSVSTLTIQRTQQEDSAVYLCASSTIESLRGEQFFGPGTRLTVL.

Notes on this clonotype: The junction shows a germline mismatch at one end, possibly a read error. The chain couples TRBV7-2 to TRBJ1-5, with no clear D. CDR1 and CDR2 from the germline V gene are SGHTA and FQGNSA. The CDR3 is 13 amino acids. The CDR3: CASSESWALPLHF. Here the CDR3 DNA reads TGTGCCAGCAGTGAAAGCTGGGCATTGCCCCTGCATTTT.

The chain combines TRBV15 with TRBJ1-6; D may be TRBD1 (5 bases). CDR3 length: 16 residues. Between the trimmed V and J ends, which lost 4 bases and 13 bases, there was a span of 23 bases. Germline V CDR1 and CDR2: LNHNV, YYDKDF (reference sequence). CDR3 sequence (DNA): TGTGCCACCAGCACAGATAACACAGGACATTATCCGCCCCTCCACTTT. It encodes CATSTDNTGHYPPLHF. The variable domain in full, completed from reference TRBV15 and TRBJ1-6, reads DAMVIQNPRYQVTQFGKPVTLSCSQTLNHNVMYWYQQKSSQAPKLLFHYYDKDFNNEADTPDNFQSRRPNTSFCFLDIRSPGLGDTAMYLCATSTDNTGHYPPLHFGNGTRLTVT.

The chain is built from TRBV7-9 and TRBJ2-2; possibly TRBD1 for D (6 bases). Germline V gives CDR1 SEHNR, CDR2 FQNEAQ (reference sequence). Trimming cost V 3 bases and J 17 bases, with 25 bases left between them. The CDR3 runs 15 residues. For the CDR3, the DNA is TGTGCCAGCAGCTTGCGAGGGGGTCAAGGCTACACCTTCTTTTTT. Protein product: CASSLRGGQGYTFFF.

The chain couples TRBV9 to TRBJ2-7; D perhaps matches TRBD2 (5 bases). Per germline, CDR1 SGDLS and CDR2 YYNGEE. The CDR3 loop spans 15 amino acids. Trimming took 7 bases from V and 6 from J, leaving 23 bases between them. The CDR3 DNA reads TGTGCCAGCGGTGTACCGGCGACGGGGTACACCGAGCAGTACTTC. It yields the protein CASGVPATGYTEQYF. Full variable domain (outside the CDR3, taken from reference TRBV9 and TRBJ2-7): DSGVTQTPKHLITATGQRVTLRCSPRSGDLSVYWYQQSLDQGLQFLIQYYNGEERAKGNILERFSAQQFPDLHSELNLSSLELGDSALYFCASGVPATGYTEQYFGPGTRLTVT.

V and J are TRBV12-3 or TRBV12-4 and TRBJ1-5; a possible D gene is TRBD1 (6 bases). CDR3 size: 14 residues. The V end was cut by 6 bases, the J end by 7 bases, with 16 bases between. The CDR3 DNA is TGTGCCAGCAGACAGGAACGGGGGCCGCAGCCCCAGCATTTT. Protein product: CASRQERGPQPQHF.

This clonotype was detected ten times or more. The chain uses TRBV11-3 and TRBJ2-3; 7 bases map to TRBD1. CDR3 length: 15 amino acids. Unmatched junction bases numbered 10, after V lost 6 bases and J lost 4 bases. Germline CDR1 reads SGHNT; CDR2 reads YENEEA. The DNA for the CDR3 is TGTGCCAGCAGGCCGACAGGGCTTAGTGCAGATACGCAGTATTTT. Its protein product is CASRPTGLSADTQYF. Drawing the rest from reference TRBV11-3 and TRBJ2-3, the complete variable domain is EAGVVQSPRYKIIEKKQPVAFWCNPISGHNTLYWYLQNLGQGPELLIRYENEEAVDDSQLPKDRFSAERLKGVDSTLKIQPAELGDSAVYLCASRPTGLSADTQYFGPGTRLTVL.

The V gene is TRBV25-1, the J gene TRBJ2-1; 9 nucleotides align to TRBD1. Germline lookup yields CDR1 MGHDK and CDR2 SYGVNS. Germline trimming cut 6 bases from V and 2 bases from J; bases unmatched to any gene: 8. The CDR3 contains 16 residues. CDR3: CASRSTGGDTYNEQFF. The CDR3 DNA reads TGTGCCAGCAGGTCCACAGGGGGCGATACCTACAATGAGCAGTTCTTC. The variable domain in full, with the rest retrieved from reference TRBV25-1 and TRBJ2-1, is EADIYQTPRYLVIGTGKKITLECSQTMGHDKMYWYQQDPGMELHLIHYSYGVNSTEKGDLSSESTVSRIRTEHFPLTLESARPSHTSQYLCASRSTGGDTYNEQFFGPGTRLTVL.

The genes are TRBV9 and TRBJ1-2; D may be TRBD1 (5 bases). The CDR3 runs to 15 residues. Trimming took off 5 bases at V and 12 bases at J, with 26 bases between the two ends. Germline values: CDR1 SGDLS, CDR2 YYNGEE. The CDR3 DNA sequence: TGTGCCAGCAGTGCGGGCGGGACGGCGTCCTTTGGACACACCTTC. It yields the protein CASSAGGTASFGHTF.

The chain uses TRBV15 and TRBJ1-1; TRBD1 aligns across 10 bases. CDR1 is LNHNV, CDR2 YYDKDF, per germline (reference sequence). V lost 8 bases and J lost 4; bases outside the gene matches: 7. This CDR3 has 14 amino acids. CDR3 in amino acids: CATRTGGSSTEAFF. Here the CDR3 DNA reads TGTGCCACCCGGACAGGGGGATCGAGCACTGAAGCTTTCTTT.

In the case of this clonotype: Here the CDR3 omits its conserved ending phenylalanine or tryptophan, so a read error is the likely source. The chain links TRBV29-1 to TRBJ1-2; D is unresolved. CDR1 is SQVTM and CDR2 is ANQGSEA in the germline V gene. This CDR3 is built from 12 residues. Deletions cut 5 bases from V and 0 bases from J, with 7 bases between. In DNA form, the CDR3 reads TGCAGCGTTAAAGGATCTAACTATGGCTACACCTGC. Encoded protein: CSVKGSNYGYTC.

Worth noting for this clonotype: The limits of the CDR3 on the DNA are not certain, so only TCRdb's listed CDR3 is given. The rearrangement uses TRBV6-5 and TRBJ1-2; no DNA check was done on the table's D call, TRBD1. Germline values: CDR1 MNHEY, CDR2 SVGAGI. A total of 12 residues make up the CDR3, ends included. CDR3 sequence: CACSGDSYGCTF.

This chain links TRBV19 with TRBJ2-7; D remains unclear. Germline CDR1 reads LNHDA; CDR2 reads SQIVND (reference sequence). Trimming took 5 bases from V and 3 from J, leaving 8 bases between them. The CDR3 is 12 residues long. The CDR3 DNA reads as TGTGCCAGTAGTGGGGAACGCTACGAGCAGTACTTC. Encoded protein: CASSGERYEQYF.

In regard to this clonotype: A junction boundary mismatches the germline segment, possibly from a read error. Here the CDR3 reads CASSARVNTGGYTF. The DNA of the CDR3 is TGTGCCAGCAGCGCTCGCGTCAACACGGGAGGCTACACCTTC. The chain has TRBV5-1 and TRBJ1-2; D is ambiguous. CDR1 and CDR2 from the germline V gene are SGHRS and YFSETQ. This CDR3 contains 14 residues.

Worth noting for this clonotype: Mismatch with germline at one junction end may stem from a read error. The CDR3 region has the DNA TGTGCCAGCAGCCAGAGGACCGGGTATAATGCACCCATCCACTTT. Its translation: CASSQRTGYNAPIHF. This sequence joins TRBV7-2 and TRBJ1-6; unclear D gene. Per the germline V gene, CDR1 is SGHTA and CDR2 is FQGNSA. The CDR3 is made up of 15 amino acids.

This clonotype was observed a single time. The chain is built from TRBV15 and TRBJ1-5; no clear D gene. Germline lookup yields CDR1 LNHNV and CDR2 YYDKDF (reference sequence). V lost 0 bases and J 5 bases, leaving 5 bases between the germline ends. The CDR3 covers 13 residues. In nucleotides, the CDR3 is TGTGCCACCAGCAGAGACATTGATCAGCCCCAGCATTTT. It is translated as CATSRDIDQPQHF.

V gene TRBV25-1 combines with J gene TRBJ2-1; no definite D call. Gene TRBJ2-7 matches the end of the DNA better, so the J call may be wrong. The CDR3 spans 15 residues. Germline V gene data show CDR1 as MGHDK and CDR2 as SYGVNS. The CDR3 DNA reads TGTGCCAGCAGTGAACGACCCGAGCAACCCAATGAGCAGTACTTC. This sequence encodes CASSERPEQPNEQYF.

This clonotype has a count of ten or more. V and J are TRBV7-3 and TRBJ1-6, with D unclear. Germline CDR1 is SGHTA and CDR2 is FQGTGA. V was pared by 1 base and J by 6 bases, with 13 bases between. CDR3 length equals 16 residues. The CDR3 DNA reads as TGTGCCAGCAGCTTAAGGGCTCTTGCCCCTAATTCACCCCTCCACTTT. As protein: CASSLRALAPNSPLHF.

Worth noting for this clonotype: Germline and junction disagree at one end, which may indicate a read error. This chain connects TRBV10-1 to TRBJ2-3; no clear D. From germline, CDR1 is WNHNN and CDR2 SYGVQD (reference sequence). The CDR3 contains 16 residues. For the CDR3, the DNA is TGCGCCAGCAGTCGATTGTTACCCGGTATCCCCAATGAGCAGTTTTTT. It translates to CASSRLLPGIPNEQFF.

As for this clonotype: Germline is not matched at one junction end, which may reflect a read error. This chain connects TRBV2 to TRBJ2-5; the D is unclear. The V gene's germline CDR1 is SNHLY and CDR2 FYNNEI. The CDR3 spans 11 residues. The CDR3: CASSYQETQHF. The CDR3 DNA follows: TGTGCCAGCAGTTACCAAGAGACCCAGCACTTC.

On this clonotype: A read error is likely, as this CDR3 ends without the conserved phenylalanine or tryptophan. It is unclear where the CDR3 begins or ends on the DNA, so no DNA is shown, and the CDR3 is as TCRdb lists it. The chain has TRBV2 and TRBJ1-2; TRBD1, as called in the table, went unchecked against the DNA. Looked up from germline, CDR1 is SNHLY and CDR2 is FYNNEI. 12 amino acids form the CDR3, both terminal residues included. CDR3 protein: CASSVGQYGYNY.

Remarks on this clonotype: Since no conserved phenylalanine or tryptophan closes the CDR3, a read error is the likely cause. Because the CDR3's place on the DNA is in doubt, the DNA is left out and the CDR3 is given as listed by TCRdb. The chain recombines TRBV7-2 with TRBJ2-1; the table's D call, TRBD1, has no DNA check behind it. 13 amino acids form the CDR3, both terminal residues included. CDR1 is SGHTA, CDR2 FQGNSA, per germline. This CDR3 reads CASSTERRTTMAT.

This clonotype was observed once. A read error is likely, as this CDR3 ends without the conserved phenylalanine or tryptophan. The DNA is omitted, as the CDR3 cannot be located on it reliably, and the CDR3 follows TCRdb's listing. J is TRBJ2-5 and V is TRBV7-9. Counting both end residues, the CDR3 totals 14 amino acids. Germline values: CDR1 SEHNR, CDR2 FQNEAQ (reference sequence). CDR3 in amino acids: CASSLDTYEQTFGL.

Notes on this clonotype: Because the CDR3 is missing its conserved closing phenylalanine or tryptophan, this is likely a read error. The V call is TRBV7-9, the J call TRBJ2-5; D unclear. This CDR3 is 13 amino acids long. Germline lookup yields CDR1 SEHNR and CDR2 FQNEAQ (reference sequence). V was shortened by 5 bases and J by 4 bases, with 11 bases between the two germline ends. CDR3 DNA sequence: TGTGCCAGCAGCGTAGATTTAGGAGAGACCCAGTACACC. This gives the protein CASSVDLGETQYT.

This clonotype was recorded a few times. This may be a read error: a much more frequent sequence differs by one nucleotide. This chain connects TRBV12-3 or TRBV12-4 to TRBJ2-5; no definite D call. There are 14 residues in the CDR3. Trimming took off 3 bases at V and 1 base at J, with 9 bases between the two ends. The CDR3 sequence: CASSFSDLQETQYF. As DNA, the CDR3 is TGTGCCAGCAGTTTTAGTGACCTCCAAGAGACCCAGTACTTC.